The rows below give T cell receptor beta chains drawn from one sample of a study of blood T cell dynamics during melanoma immunotherapy. Measured with immunoSEQ multiplex PCR; TCRdb has only the in-frame clones, and not every one. The data contain 9,100 or so clones, 70% to 90% of them singletons. The sequences come from blood, collected from a patient treated with checkpoint blockade. The receptors come from a human donor with melanoma. Each CDR3 is given with its conserved first and last residue. Each record gives: CDR3 protein, CDR3 DNA, D gene, J gene, V gene, clone size. A D gene is named only where the DNA matches it firmly. Not all rows give a size; the values are once, few, many and, for expanded clones, a class.

cdr3_aa: CASSQPSRDRSGELFF
cdr3_nt: TGCGCCAGCAGCCAACCGTCCCGGGACAGGTCCGGGGAGCTGTTTTTT
d_call: TRBD1
j_call: TRBJ2-2
v_call: TRBV4-1
clone_size: once

cdr3_aa: CASWEDRGYGYTF
cdr3_nt: TGTGCCAGTTGGGAAGACAGGGGGTATGGCTACACCTTC
d_call: TRBD1
j_call: TRBJ1-2
v_call: TRBV19
clone_size: NA

cdr3_aa: CASSLAGRAYEQYF
cdr3_nt: TGTGCCAGCAGCTTAGCGGGCAGGGCCTACGAGCAGTACTTC
d_call: NA
j_call: TRBJ2-7
v_call: TRBV11-2
clone_size: NA

cdr3_aa: CSVEARGTFYDYNEQFF
cdr3_nt: TGCAGCGTTGAGGCCCGAGGCACCTTCTACGACTACAATGAGCAGTTCTTC
d_call: NA
j_call: TRBJ2-1
v_call: TRBV29-1
clone_size: NA

cdr3_aa: CASSLDPGGLGYTF
cdr3_nt: TGCGCCAGCAGCTTGGATCCAGGGGGCCTTGGCTACACCTTC
d_call: TRBD1
j_call: TRBJ1-2
v_call: TRBV5-1
clone_size: NA

cdr3_aa: CASRQATAAGTGELFF
cdr3_nt: TGCGCCAGCAGACAGGCAACCGCCGCCGGCACCGGGGAGCTGTTTTTT
d_call: NA
j_call: TRBJ2-2
v_call: TRBV5-1
clone_size: NA

cdr3_aa: CAAHPGQGIEQYF
cdr3_nt: TGTGCCGCCCACCCGGGACAGGGAATCGAGCAGTACTTC
d_call: TRBD1
j_call: TRBJ2-7
v_call: TRBV6-1
clone_size: few

cdr3_aa: CASSVKGYEQYF
cdr3_nt: TGTGCCAGCAGTGTGAAGGGTTACGAGCAGTACTTC
d_call: NA
j_call: TRBJ2-7
v_call: TRBV2
clone_size: few

cdr3_aa: CASSLSFLDTQYF
cdr3_nt: TGTGCCAGCAGCTTATCCTTCCTGGATACGCAGTATTTT
d_call: NA
j_call: TRBJ2-3
v_call: TRBV7-9
clone_size: NA

cdr3_aa: CASSLTGSLEKLFF
cdr3_nt: TGTGCCAGCAGCCTTACAGGGTCCCTCGAAAAACTGTTTTTT
d_call: NA
j_call: TRBJ1-4
v_call: TRBV7-9
clone_size: NA

cdr3_aa: CASSKRLTTGQESYEQYF
cdr3_nt: TGTGCCAGCAGCAAAAGACTTACCACGGGACAGGAGTCCTACGAGCAGTACTTC
d_call: TRBD1
j_call: TRBJ2-7
v_call: TRBV5-6
clone_size: NA

cdr3_aa: CASSVALGSGNTIYF
cdr3_nt: TGTGCCAGCAGCGTAGCTTTGGGATCGGGAAACACCATATATTTT
d_call: NA
j_call: TRBJ1-3
v_call: TRBV9
clone_size: NA

cdr3_aa: CASSGGNRGETQYF
cdr3_nt: TGCGCCAGCAGCGGCGGTAACAGAGGGGAGACCCAGTACTTC
d_call: NA
j_call: TRBJ2-5
v_call: TRBV5-1
clone_size: once

cdr3_aa: CASSPYEGEMDEQYF
cdr3_nt: TGTGCCAGCTCACCATATGAAGGGGAGATGGACGAGCAGTACTTC
d_call: NA
j_call: TRBJ2-7
v_call: TRBV18
clone_size: NA

cdr3_aa: CASSEGAGANVLTF
cdr3_nt: TGTGCCAGCAGTGAAGGGGCTGGGGCCAACGTCCTGACTTTC
d_call: NA
j_call: TRBJ2-6
v_call: TRBV2
clone_size: NA

cdr3_aa: CASTEAGFGQPQHF
cdr3_nt: TGCGCCAGCACCGAGGCGGGCTTTGGTCAGCCCCAGCATTTT
d_call: NA
j_call: TRBJ1-5
v_call: TRBV10-2
clone_size: NA

cdr3_aa: CARTGQGDSPLHF
cdr3_nt: TGTGCCAGAACGGGACAGGGGGATTCACCCCTCCACTTT
d_call: TRBD1
j_call: TRBJ1-6
v_call: TRBV2
clone_size: NA

cdr3_aa: CASTFTRDTIYF
cdr3_nt: TGTGCCAGCACGTTCACGAGGGACACCATATATTTT
d_call: NA
j_call: TRBJ1-3
v_call: TRBV2
clone_size: NA

cdr3_aa: CASRDRGGMNTEAFF
cdr3_nt: TGCGCCAGCCGGGACAGGGGAGGAATGAACACTGAAGCTTTCTTT
d_call: TRBD1
j_call: TRBJ1-1
v_call: TRBV10-2
clone_size: NA

cdr3_aa: CSATTSVEQFF
cdr3_nt: TGCAGTGCTACCACTAGCGTTGAGCAGTTCTTC
d_call: TRBD2
j_call: TRBJ2-1
v_call: TRBV20-1
clone_size: NA

cdr3_aa: CASSSLAGDPYNEQFF
cdr3_nt: TGTGCCAGCAGCAGCCTAGCGGGGGACCCCTACAATGAGCAGTTCTTC
d_call: TRBD2
j_call: TRBJ2-1
v_call: TRBV9
clone_size: NA

cdr3_aa: CASGGNQPQHF
cdr3_nt: TGTGCCAGCGGGGGCAATCAGCCCCAGCATTTT
d_call: NA
j_call: TRBJ1-5
v_call: TRBV6-1
clone_size: NA

cdr3_aa: CASSLARGARSSNQPQHF
cdr3_nt: TGTGCCAGCAGCTTAGCGCGGGGGGCGAGATCTAGCAATCAGCCCCAGCATTTT
d_call: NA
j_call: TRBJ1-5
v_call: TRBV7-8
clone_size: NA

cdr3_aa: CASSLGFAGGGELFF
cdr3_nt: TGTGCCAGCAGCTTAGGTTTCGCCGGAGGCGGGGAGCTGTTTTTT
d_call: NA
j_call: TRBJ2-2
v_call: TRBV11-3
clone_size: NA

cdr3_aa: CASSATGTENTEAFF
cdr3_nt: TGTGCCAGCAGCGCGACCGGGACAGAGAACACTGAAGCTTTCTTT
d_call: TRBD1
j_call: TRBJ1-1
v_call: TRBV9
clone_size: NA

cdr3_aa: CASSLVVGGSYEQYF
cdr3_nt: TGTGCCAGCAGCTTAGTGGTGGGGGGCTCCTACGAGCAGTACTTC
d_call: NA
j_call: TRBJ2-7
v_call: TRBV7-9
clone_size: NA

cdr3_aa: CANSQRLAGGTDTQYF
cdr3_nt: TGTGCCAACAGCCAAAGACTAGCGGGGGGCACAGATACGCAGTATTTT
d_call: TRBD2
j_call: TRBJ2-3
v_call: TRBV11-1
clone_size: NA

cdr3_aa: CASSQSGQGSQPQHF
cdr3_nt: TGTGCCAGCAGCCAATCGGGACAGGGATCTCAGCCCCAGCATTTT
d_call: TRBD1
j_call: TRBJ1-5
v_call: TRBV16
clone_size: NA

cdr3_aa: CASSMGQGGSYEQYF
cdr3_nt: TGTGCCAGCTCAATGGGACAGGGGGGGTCCTACGAGCAGTACTTC
d_call: TRBD1
j_call: TRBJ2-7
v_call: TRBV18
clone_size: NA

cdr3_aa: CAWGQGTEQFF
cdr3_nt: TGTGCCTGGGGACAGGGGACTGAGCAGTTCTTC
d_call: TRBD1
j_call: TRBJ2-1
v_call: TRBV30
clone_size: NA

cdr3_aa: CASIGARTGAYEQYF
cdr3_nt: TGTGCCAGCATAGGGGCCAGGACAGGGGCCTACGAGCAGTACTTC
d_call: TRBD1
j_call: TRBJ2-7
v_call: TRBV2
clone_size: NA

cdr3_aa: CASRAWRGTQETQYF
cdr3_nt: TGTGCCAGCAGGGCCTGGAGGGGCACCCAAGAGACCCAGTACTTC
d_call: NA
j_call: TRBJ2-5
v_call: TRBV2
clone_size: NA

cdr3_aa: CASSFQETQYF
cdr3_nt: TGTGCCAGCAGCTTCCAAGAGACCCAGTACTTC
d_call: NA
j_call: TRBJ2-5
v_call: TRBV5-8
clone_size: NA

cdr3_aa: CASSERAGASYEQYF
cdr3_nt: TGTGCCAGCAGCGAACGAGCGGGGGCCTCCTACGAGCAGTACTTC
d_call: TRBD2
j_call: TRBJ2-7
v_call: TRBV9
clone_size: NA

cdr3_aa: CASSRTSGGALNEQFF
cdr3_nt: TGCGCCAGCAGCCGCACTAGCGGGGGCGCCTTAAATGAGCAGTTCTTC
d_call: TRBD2
j_call: TRBJ2-1
v_call: TRBV10-1
clone_size: NA

cdr3_aa: CASSLGGANTEAFF
cdr3_nt: TGTGCCAGCAGTTTAGGAGGGGCGAACACTGAAGCTTTCTTT
d_call: NA
j_call: TRBJ1-1
v_call: TRBV6-5
clone_size: NA

cdr3_aa: CASNQGHPNQPQHF
cdr3_nt: TGCGCCAGCAACCAAGGACACCCAAATCAGCCCCAGCATTTT
d_call: NA
j_call: TRBJ1-5
v_call: TRBV5-1
clone_size: NA